Below, 30 T cell receptor beta chains from the same sample are listed, as sequenced in a study of technical replicates of blood from a handful of donors. Libraries were prepared by immunoSEQ multiplex PCR; TCRdb keeps only in-frame clonotypes and omits some of them. The data show about 61,000 clones, about 97% seen once. Material: T cells isolated from PBMCs. The receptors were sampled from a human donor in good health.

This clone was recorded only once. The chain has TRBV5-6 and TRBJ2-7; maybe TRBD1 (6 bases). V gave up 1 base and J gave up 5 bases, with 10 bases separating them. This CDR3 region has 13 residues. In germline, CDR1 is SGHDT, CDR2 YYEEEE. The CDR3 is CASSLNRANEQYF. CDR3 DNA sequence: TGTGCCAGCAGCTTGAACAGGGCCAACGAGCAGTACTTC. Variable domain in full (rest from reference TRBV5-6 and TRBJ2-7): DAGVTQSPTHLIKTRGQQVTLRCSPKSGHDTVSWYQQALGQGPQFIFQYYEEEERQRGNFPDRFSGHQFPNYSSELNVNALLLGDSALYLCASSLNRANEQYFGPGTRLTVT.

V is TRBV6-5 and J is TRBJ1-1, with a possible D match to TRBD1 (6 bases). CDR3 size: 15 residues. V was cut by 0 bases and J by 5 bases, with 13 bases left in between. From germline, CDR1 is MNHEY and CDR2 SVGAGI. CDR3 DNA: TGTGCCAGCAGTTACTCGCTCGAGGGGGAAACTGAAGCTTTCTTT. Its protein product is CASSYSLEGETEAFF.

This chain uses TRBV11-2 with TRBJ1-4; 12 bases map to TRBD1. The CDR3 has 19 residues. Germline V lookup: CDR1 SGHAT, CDR2 FQNNGV. Unmatched junction bases numbered 11, after V lost 3 bases and J lost 3 bases. The CDR3 sequence is CASSLGRDRGLRANEKLFF. CDR3 in DNA: TGTGCCAGCAGCTTGGGCCGGGACAGGGGGCTCCGGGCTAATGAAAAACTGTTTTTT.

V gene TRBV6-1 combines with J gene TRBJ1-1, with 9 bases aligning to TRBD1. V was pared by 6 bases and J by 0 bases, with 5 bases of the junction left unmatched. Germline values: CDR1 MNHNS, CDR2 SASEGT. This CDR3 is built from 15 residues. In nucleotides, the CDR3 is TGTGCCAGCAGAGGCGGACAGGGGATGAACACTGAAGCTTTCTTT. It codes for CASRGGQGMNTEAFF.

The chain combines TRBV6-5 with TRBJ2-5; D might be TRBD2 (6 bases). There are 14 residues in the CDR3. Germline V gives CDR1 MNHEY, CDR2 SVGAGI. Trimming shortened V by 0 bases and J by 4 bases, and 9 bases separated the two germline ends. CDR3 region: CASSYSGGGETQYF. Here the CDR3 DNA reads TGTGCCAGCAGTTACTCGGGGGGAGGAGAGACCCAGTACTTC.

The CDR3 nucleotides are TGTGCCAGCAGCGTCAGGGGGCAAGGGAACACTGAAGCTTTCTTT. It encodes CASSVRGQGNTEAFF. The chain recombines TRBV9 with TRBJ1-1, with 8 nucleotides matching TRBD1. With 2 bases clipped from V and 1 base from J, the junction kept 4 bases outside the gene matches. The germline V gene encodes CDR1 SGDLS and CDR2 YYNGEE. CDR3 length equals 15 residues.

This sequence joins TRBV19 and TRBJ1-1; D remains unclear. The CDR3 totals 13 residues. Trimming pared 0 bases from V and 6 bases from J, leaving 8 bases between. Germline V lookup: CDR1 LNHDA, CDR2 SQIVND (reference sequence). Written as DNA, the CDR3 is TGTGCCAGTAGTATAGATCACGGGGCTGAAGCTTTCTTT. Its protein is CASSIDHGAEAFF. The complete variable domain, with remaining parts taken from reference TRBV19 and TRBJ1-1, reads DGGITQSPKYLFRKEGQNVTLSCEQNLNHDAMYWYRQDPGQGLRLIYYSQIVNDFQKGDIAEGYSVSREKKESFPLTVTSAQKNPTAFYLCASSIDHGAEAFFGQGTRLTVV.

This sequence joins TRBV6-5 and TRBJ1-5; D gene ambiguous. The CDR3 has 15 residues. Trimming took 6 bases from V and 0 from J, leaving 12 bases between them. The germline V gene encodes CDR1 MNHEY and CDR2 SVGAGI. CDR3 sequence (DNA): TGTGCCAGCAGCAAAGAGTCGTATAGCAATCAGCCCCAGCATTTT. Encoded protein: CASSKESYSNQPQHF.

This chain links TRBV5-1 with TRBJ1-1; 9 bases are a match to TRBD1. With V trimmed by 4 bases and J by 4 bases, 8 bases remained unmatched. CDR3 length: 15 amino acids. CDR1 and CDR2 from the germline V gene are SGHRS and YFSETQ. CDR3 bases: TGCGCCAGCAGCCTGGGACAGGGCGCGACCACTGAAGCTTTCTTT. This sequence encodes CASSLGQGATTEAFF.

This clone was counted a single time. The chain carries TRBV13 and TRBJ1-1, with unresolved D. Germline V gene sequence: CDR1 PRHDT, CDR2 FYEKMQ (reference sequence). V lost 1 base, J lost 1 base, and 4 bases lay in between. The CDR3 extends over 13 amino acids. The CDR3 loop reads CASSLAGNTEAFF. CDR3 in DNA: TGTGCCAGCAGCTTAGCAGGGAACACTGAAGCTTTCTTT.

The V and J genes are TRBV7-3 and TRBJ1-6, with D possibly TRBD1 on 6 matching bases. Deletions cut 5 bases from V and 9 bases from J, with 17 bases between. The germline V gene encodes CDR1 SGHTA and CDR2 FQGTGA. CDR3 size: 15 residues. DNA of the CDR3: TGTGCCAGCAGCGCACAGGGAGATCGGTCTTCACCCCTCCACTTT. Protein product: CASSAQGDRSSPLHF.

The chain employs TRBV2 and TRBJ2-7; a possible D gene is TRBD2 (5 bases). Trimming took off 0 bases at V and 0 bases at J, with 6 bases between the two ends. Germline CDR1 SNHLY, CDR2 FYNNEI. The CDR3 has 14 amino acids. The CDR3 spells CASSEAGSSYEQYF. The CDR3 DNA sequence: TGTGCCAGCAGTGAAGCAGGGAGCTCCTACGAGCAGTACTTC.

This chain joins TRBV7-9 and TRBJ2-7; D unresolved. Looked up from germline, CDR1 is SEHNR and CDR2 is FQNEAQ (reference sequence). The CDR3 runs to 13 residues. With 1 base removed from V and 4 bases from J, the gap between germline ends came to 8 bases. The CDR3 spells CASSLVPGYEQYF. As DNA, the CDR3 is TGTGCCAGCAGCTTAGTCCCCGGGTACGAGCAGTACTTC.

The genes are TRBV7-9 and TRBJ2-5; D gene ambiguous. The CDR3 sequence is 13 residues long. V shed 2 bases and J shed 2 bases, with 6 bases lying between them. Germline lookup yields CDR1 SEHNR and CDR2 FQNEAQ (reference sequence). CDR3 amino acids: CASSLYSQETQYF. CDR3 nucleotide sequence: TGTGCCAGCAGCTTATACAGTCAAGAGACCCAGTACTTC.

This clone has a single count. The rearrangement joins TRBV11-1 to TRBJ2-3; 7 nucleotides line up with TRBD2. The length of the CDR3 is 14 residues. The trim removed 5 bases at V and 5 bases at J, leaving 7 bases unmatched. Germline V CDR1 and CDR2: SGHAT, FQDESV (reference sequence). The CDR3 is CASSRAWEGDTQYF. In nucleotides, the CDR3 is TGTGCCAGCAGCCGAGCCTGGGAGGGAGATACGCAGTATTTT. The entire variable domain, with the rest obtained from reference TRBV11-1 and TRBJ2-3, is as follows: EAEVAQSPRYKITEKSQAVAFWCDPISGHATLYWYRQILGQGPELLVQFQDESVVDDSQLPKDRFSAERLKGVDSTLKIQPAELGDSAMYLCASSRAWEGDTQYFGPGTRLTVL.

The chain carries TRBV29-1 and TRBJ2-5; no firm D call. V gave up 4 bases and J gave up 2 bases, with 8 bases separating them. This CDR3 spans 12 amino acids. Germline values: CDR1 SQVTM, CDR2 ANQGSEA. The CDR3 nucleotides read TGCAGCGTTGTTGGGCAGCAAGAGACCCAGTACTTC. This codes for CSVVGQQETQYF.

This chain uses TRBV27 with TRBJ1-3; D ambiguous. The V and J ends lost 8 bases and 4 bases respectively, with 9 bases between them. This CDR3 has 12 amino acids. The germline V gene encodes CDR1 MNHEY and CDR2 SMNVEV (reference sequence). The CDR3 sequence is CASRGGGNTIYF. In nucleotides, the CDR3 is TGTGCCAGCCGAGGAGGGGGAAACACCATATATTTT.

The V call is TRBV9, the J call TRBJ2-1; 11 bases line up with TRBD2. The CDR3 loop spans 14 amino acids. Trimming took 2 bases from V and 10 from J; bases not matched to a gene: 5. The germline V gene has CDR1 SGDLS and CDR2 YYNGEE. The CDR3: CASSVSGGAREQFF. CDR3 coding DNA: TGTGCCAGCAGCGTTAGCGGGGGGGCTCGAGAGCAGTTCTTC.

This chain joins TRBV4-1 and TRBJ1-1; TRBD1 might be the D (6 bases). Germline V gene lookup returns CDR1 MGHRA and CDR2 YSYEKL. V gave up 0 bases and J gave up 6 bases, with 11 bases separating them. The CDR3 is made up of 14 amino acids. The CDR3 spells CASSQDRGWAEAFF. The CDR3 region has the DNA TGCGCCAGCAGCCAAGACAGGGGATGGGCTGAAGCTTTCTTT.

This chain links TRBV19 with TRBJ2-3; 12 nucleotides match TRBD2. This CDR3 spans 20 amino acids. J gave up 3 bases and V 6 bases, and 19 bases lay outside the gene matches. Germline CDR1 LNHDA, CDR2 SQIVND (reference sequence). For the CDR3, the DNA is TGTGCCAGTAGCGATGAACGGACCGGAATGACTAGCGGGAGAACAGATACGCAGTATTTT. The encoded protein is CASSDERTGMTSGRTDTQYF.

The chain couples TRBV5-8 to TRBJ2-7; 7 bases fit TRBD1. With 2 bases clipped from V and 6 bases from J, the junction kept 2 bases outside the gene matches. The CDR3 covers 12 residues. CDR1 and CDR2 (germline): SGHTS, YDEGEE. CDR3 sequence (DNA): TGTGCCAGCAGCTTCGCAGGGGGCGAGCAGTACTTC. This sequence encodes CASSFAGGEQYF.

The V call is TRBV6-5, the J call TRBJ1-1; D unclear. V was trimmed by 10 bases and J by 2 bases, leaving 11 bases between them. The CDR3 length is 12 residues. Germline V gives CDR1 MNHEY, CDR2 SVGAGI. The CDR3 DNA reads as TGTGCCACCACGTTCGGTAACACTGAAGCTTTCTTT. This encodes CATTFGNTEAFF.

V gene TRBV10-1 combines with J gene TRBJ2-2; 7 positions match TRBD1. Trimming removed 6 bases from V and 3 bases from J; junction bases left unmatched: 7. This CDR3 spans 15 amino acids. From germline, CDR1 is WNHNN and CDR2 SYGVQD (reference sequence). The CDR3 coding sequence is TGCGCCAGCAGAACCGACAGGGATCACACCGGGGAGCTGTTTTTT. Protein product: CASRTDRDHTGELFF.

V gene TRBV11-2 combines with J gene TRBJ1-1; 7 bases align to TRBD1. The CDR3 is 16 amino acids. V lost 1 base and J lost 4; bases outside the gene matches: 9. In germline, CDR1 is SGHAT, CDR2 FQNNGV. The CDR3 DNA reads TGTGCCAGCAGCTTAGTGCGCCCGACAGGGACCACTGAAGCTTTCTTT. This sequence encodes CASSLVRPTGTTEAFF.

CDR3 bases: TGCAGCGTTGAGACGGACAGGGGACGTCCGTTCTTC. This encodes CSVETDRGRPFF. This sequence joins TRBV29-1 and TRBJ2-1; 9 bases line up with TRBD1. CDR1 SQVTM and CDR2 ANQGSEA come from the germline V gene. V was clipped by 3 bases and J by 15 bases; unmatched bases: 9. The CDR3 contains 12 residues.

The CDR3 loop reads CASSLTPGQGYNEQFF. The CDR3 region has the DNA TGTGCCAGCAGTCTGACGCCGGGACAGGGCTACAATGAGCAGTTCTTC. The chain employs TRBV27 and TRBJ2-1; 9 bases match TRBD1. V was pared by 5 bases and J by 3 bases, with 8 bases of the junction left unmatched. The CDR3 consists of 16 residues. Germline V gives CDR1 MNHEY, CDR2 SMNVEV (reference sequence).

The chain uses TRBV6-6 and TRBJ2-7; TRBD1 might be the D (6 bases). The V end was cut by 6 bases, the J end by 2 bases, with 14 bases between. The length of the CDR3 is 14 residues. Germline V gives CDR1 MNHNY, CDR2 SVGAGI (reference sequence). CDR3 protein: CASSPRDIPYEQYF. CDR3 DNA sequence: TGTGCCAGCAGCCCCCGGGACATACCCTACGAGCAGTACTTC.

The rearrangement links TRBV5-1 to TRBJ2-7; maybe TRBD1 (5 bases). In germline, CDR1 is SGHRS, CDR2 YFSETQ. Trimming took off 4 bases at V and 3 bases at J, with 26 bases between the two ends. The CDR3 runs 18 residues. The CDR3 sequence is CASSAGHHLWESGYEQYF. The CDR3, as DNA: TGCGCCAGCAGCGCAGGACACCACCTTTGGGAATCGGGCTACGAGCAGTACTTC. Looking up the rest from reference TRBV5-1 and TRBJ2-7 gives the full variable domain: KAGVTQTPRYLIKTRGQQVTLSCSPISGHRSVSWYQQTPGQGLQFLFEYFSETQRNKGNFPGRFSGRQFSNSRSEMNVSTLELGDSALYLCASSAGHHLWESGYEQYFGPGTRLTVT.

This chain joins TRBV25-1 and TRBJ2-3, with 7 nucleotides matching TRBD2. The germline CDR1 and CDR2 sequences are MGHDK and SYGVNS. The CDR3 covers 13 residues. V lost 7 bases and J lost 4; bases outside the gene matches: 5. This CDR3 is CASITAGADTQYF. DNA of the CDR3: TGTGCCAGCATTACGGCGGGAGCAGATACGCAGTATTTT.

The V call is TRBV5-1, the J call TRBJ1-1, with no clear D. Germline V CDR1 and CDR2: SGHRS, YFSETQ. Trimming removed 0 bases from V and 8 bases from J, with 11 bases in between. The CDR3 spans 13 residues. CDR3 protein: CASSLAPVVEAFF. In DNA, the CDR3 is TGCGCCAGCAGCTTGGCCCCGGTCGTAGAAGCTTTCTTT.